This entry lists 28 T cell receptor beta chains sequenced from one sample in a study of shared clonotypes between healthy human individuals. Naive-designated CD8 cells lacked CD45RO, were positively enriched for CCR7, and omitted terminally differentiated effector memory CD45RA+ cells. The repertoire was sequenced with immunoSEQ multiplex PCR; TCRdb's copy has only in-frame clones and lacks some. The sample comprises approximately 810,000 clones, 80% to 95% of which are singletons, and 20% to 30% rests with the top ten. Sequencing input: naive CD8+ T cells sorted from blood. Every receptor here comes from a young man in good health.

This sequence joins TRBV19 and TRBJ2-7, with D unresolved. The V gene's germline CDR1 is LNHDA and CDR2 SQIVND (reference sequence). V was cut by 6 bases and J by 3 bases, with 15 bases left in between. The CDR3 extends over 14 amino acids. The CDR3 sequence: CASSPGGVGYEQYF. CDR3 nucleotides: TGTGCCAGTAGCCCCGGTGGGGTGGGCTACGAGCAGTACTTC.

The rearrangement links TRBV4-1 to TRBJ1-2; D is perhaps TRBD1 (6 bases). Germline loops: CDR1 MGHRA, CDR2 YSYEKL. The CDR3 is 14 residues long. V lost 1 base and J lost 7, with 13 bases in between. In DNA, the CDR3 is TGCGCCAGCAGCCAAGCTTCAGGGGACGCTGGCTACACCTTC. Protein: CASSQASGDAGYTF.

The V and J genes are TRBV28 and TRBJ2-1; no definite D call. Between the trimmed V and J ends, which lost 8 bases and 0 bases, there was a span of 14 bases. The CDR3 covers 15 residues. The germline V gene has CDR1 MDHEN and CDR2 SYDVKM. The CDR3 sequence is CASSFRANSYNEQFF. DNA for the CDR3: TGTGCCAGCTCCTTCCGGGCCAACTCCTACAATGAGCAGTTCTTC.

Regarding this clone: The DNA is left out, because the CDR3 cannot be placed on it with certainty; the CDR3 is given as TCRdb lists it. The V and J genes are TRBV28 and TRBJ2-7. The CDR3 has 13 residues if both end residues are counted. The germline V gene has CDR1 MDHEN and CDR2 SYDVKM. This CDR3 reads CASSFAQGAGEDF.

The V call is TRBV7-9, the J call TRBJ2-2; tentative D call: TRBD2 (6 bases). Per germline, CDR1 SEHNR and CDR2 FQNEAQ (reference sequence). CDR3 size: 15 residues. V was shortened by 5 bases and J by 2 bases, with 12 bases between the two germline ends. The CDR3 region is CASSLASVNTGELFF. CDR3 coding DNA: TGTGCCAGCAGCCTGGCTAGCGTAAACACCGGGGAGCTGTTTTTT.

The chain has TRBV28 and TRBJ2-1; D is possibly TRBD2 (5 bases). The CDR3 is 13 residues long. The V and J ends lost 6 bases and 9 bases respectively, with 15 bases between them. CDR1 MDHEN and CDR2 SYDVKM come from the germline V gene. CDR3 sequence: CASSPPGLSEQFF. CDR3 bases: TGTGCCAGCAGCCCGCCAGGACTGAGTGAGCAGTTCTTC.

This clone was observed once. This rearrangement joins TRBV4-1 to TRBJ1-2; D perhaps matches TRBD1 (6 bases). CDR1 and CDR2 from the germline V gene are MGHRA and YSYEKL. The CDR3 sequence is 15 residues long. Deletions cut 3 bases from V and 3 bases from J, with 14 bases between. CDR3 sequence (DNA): TGCGCCAGCAGCCAGGTGGGGGCTGGGTACTATGGCTACACCTTC. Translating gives CASSQVGAGYYGYTF.

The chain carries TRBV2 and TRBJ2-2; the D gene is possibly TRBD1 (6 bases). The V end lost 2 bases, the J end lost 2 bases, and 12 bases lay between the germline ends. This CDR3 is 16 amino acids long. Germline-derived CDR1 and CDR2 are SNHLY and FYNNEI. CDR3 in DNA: TGTGCCAGCAGTGAAAGTAGGACAGTTAACACCGGGGAGCTGTTTTTT. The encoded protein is CASSESRTVNTGELFF.

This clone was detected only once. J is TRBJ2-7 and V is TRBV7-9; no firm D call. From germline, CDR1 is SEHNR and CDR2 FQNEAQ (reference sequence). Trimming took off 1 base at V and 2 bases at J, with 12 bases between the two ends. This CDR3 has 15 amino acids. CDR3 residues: CASSLGRIEAYEQYF. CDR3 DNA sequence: TGTGCCAGCAGCTTAGGACGGATAGAAGCCTACGAGCAGTACTTC.

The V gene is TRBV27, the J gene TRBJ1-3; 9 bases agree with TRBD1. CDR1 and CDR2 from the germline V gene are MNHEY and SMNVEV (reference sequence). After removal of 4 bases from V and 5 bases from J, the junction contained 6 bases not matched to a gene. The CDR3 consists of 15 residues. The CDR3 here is CASSSQGTGRNTIYF. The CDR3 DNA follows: TGTGCCAGCAGTTCCCAAGGGACAGGGAGAAACACCATATATTTT.

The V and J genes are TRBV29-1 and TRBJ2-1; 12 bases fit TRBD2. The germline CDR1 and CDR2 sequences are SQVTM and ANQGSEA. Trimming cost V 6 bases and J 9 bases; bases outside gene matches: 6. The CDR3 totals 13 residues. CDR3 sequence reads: CSVALAGGFEQFF. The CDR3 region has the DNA TGCAGCGTGGCCCTAGCGGGAGGGTTTGAGCAGTTCTTC.

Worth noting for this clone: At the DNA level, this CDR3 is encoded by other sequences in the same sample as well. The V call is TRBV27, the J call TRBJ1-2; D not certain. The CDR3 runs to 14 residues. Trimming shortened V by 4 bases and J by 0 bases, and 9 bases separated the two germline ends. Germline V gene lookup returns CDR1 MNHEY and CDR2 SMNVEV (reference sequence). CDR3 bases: TGTGCCAGCAGTTCTTACCGGGCTAACTATGGCTACACCTTC. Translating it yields CASSSYRANYGYTF.

The CDR3 region is CASSFPGRGADTQYF. The DNA of the CDR3 is TGTGCCAGCAGCTTCCCCGGGAGGGGAGCAGATACGCAGTATTTT. The V gene is TRBV7-2, the J gene TRBJ2-3; 8 nucleotides line up with TRBD2. This CDR3 is 15 amino acids long. The germline CDR1 and CDR2 sequences are SGHTA and FQGNSA. Trimming at V came to 3 bases and at J to 4 bases, leaving 6 bases not matched to a gene.

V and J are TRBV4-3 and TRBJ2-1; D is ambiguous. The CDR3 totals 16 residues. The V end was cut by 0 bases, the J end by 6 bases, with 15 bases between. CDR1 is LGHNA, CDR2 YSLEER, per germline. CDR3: CASSQESSGSGNEQFF. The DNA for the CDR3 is TGCGCCAGCAGCCAAGAATCTTCCGGGTCGGGCAATGAGCAGTTCTTC.

Written as DNA, the CDR3 is TGTGCCAGCAGTTCGCCTCTAACTAATGAAAAACTGTTTTTT. Its protein product is CASSSPLTNEKLFF. The rearrangement links TRBV6-6 to TRBJ1-4; no clear D gene. The CDR3 is 14 residues long. Per the germline V gene, CDR1 is MNHNY and CDR2 is SVGAGI (reference sequence). Trimming removed 4 bases at V and 1 base at J, with 7 bases between.

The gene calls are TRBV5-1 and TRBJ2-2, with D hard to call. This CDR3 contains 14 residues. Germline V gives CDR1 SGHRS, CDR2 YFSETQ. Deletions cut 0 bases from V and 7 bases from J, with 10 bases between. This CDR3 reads CASSLVRTSGELFF. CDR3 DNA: TGCGCCAGCAGCTTGGTCCGAACGAGCGGGGAGCTGTTTTTT.

In DNA, the CDR3 is TGTGCCAGCAGCCCGCGGACTAGCCGCAATGAGCAGTTCTTC. This gives the protein CASSPRTSRNEQFF. The rearrangement joins TRBV7-6 to TRBJ2-1; 8 positions agree with TRBD2. The ends lost 5 bases at V and 6 bases at J; junction bases unmatched: 6. CDR1 and CDR2 (germline): SGHVS, FNYEAQ. This CDR3 comprises 14 residues.

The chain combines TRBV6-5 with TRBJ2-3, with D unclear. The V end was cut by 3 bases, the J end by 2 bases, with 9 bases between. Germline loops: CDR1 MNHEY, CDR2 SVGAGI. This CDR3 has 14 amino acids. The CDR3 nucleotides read TGTGCCAGCAGTTATATTGCCAACACAGATACGCAGTATTTT. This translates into CASSYIANTDTQYF.

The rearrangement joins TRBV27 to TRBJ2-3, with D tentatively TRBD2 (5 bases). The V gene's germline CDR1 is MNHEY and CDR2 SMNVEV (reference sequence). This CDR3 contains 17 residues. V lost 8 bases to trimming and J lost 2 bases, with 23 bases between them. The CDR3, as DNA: TGTGCCAGCCGACCCCTCCCCCTTGCGGGCATCACAGATACGCAGTATTTT. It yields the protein CASRPLPLAGITDTQYF.

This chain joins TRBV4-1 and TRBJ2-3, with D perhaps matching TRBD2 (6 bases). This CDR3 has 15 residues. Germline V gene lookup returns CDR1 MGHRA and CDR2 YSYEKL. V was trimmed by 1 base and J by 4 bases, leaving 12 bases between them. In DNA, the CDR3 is TGCGCCAGCAGCCAAGTGGAGGGTAGGCCAGATACGCAGTATTTT. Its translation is CASSQVEGRPDTQYF.

CDR3 amino acids: CASSHPPSGANVLTF. In nucleotides, the CDR3 is TGTGCCAGCAGTCACCCCCCCTCTGGGGCCAACGTCCTGACTTTC. The chain uses TRBV11-2 and TRBJ2-6; no clear D. The V end was cut by 6 bases, the J end by 0 bases, with 9 bases between. The CDR3 runs to 15 residues. Germline V lookup: CDR1 SGHAT, CDR2 FQNNGV.

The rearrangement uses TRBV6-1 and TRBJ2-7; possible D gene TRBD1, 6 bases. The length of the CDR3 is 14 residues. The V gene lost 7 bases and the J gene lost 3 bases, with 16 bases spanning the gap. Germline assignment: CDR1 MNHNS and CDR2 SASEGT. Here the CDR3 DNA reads TGTGCCAGCACCCTGAGGGGGAGAGGCTACGAGCAGTACTTC. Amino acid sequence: CASTLRGRGYEQYF.

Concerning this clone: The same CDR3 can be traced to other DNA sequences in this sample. This chain's CDR3 is CASSPASSYEQYF. The DNA for the CDR3 is TGTGCCAGCAGCCCCGCGAGTAGTTACGAGCAGTACTTC. The chain joins TRBV28 to TRBJ2-7; D is unclear. The germline V gene has CDR1 MDHEN and CDR2 SYDVKM. The CDR3 is made up of 13 amino acids. V was trimmed by 6 bases and J by 4 bases, leaving 13 bases between them.

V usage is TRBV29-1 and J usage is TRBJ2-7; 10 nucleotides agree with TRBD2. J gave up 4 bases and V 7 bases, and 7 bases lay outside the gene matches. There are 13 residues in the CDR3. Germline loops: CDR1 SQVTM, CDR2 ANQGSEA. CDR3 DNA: TGCAGCGCAAAGCTAGCGGGAGTATACGAGCAGTACTTC. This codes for CSAKLAGVYEQYF.

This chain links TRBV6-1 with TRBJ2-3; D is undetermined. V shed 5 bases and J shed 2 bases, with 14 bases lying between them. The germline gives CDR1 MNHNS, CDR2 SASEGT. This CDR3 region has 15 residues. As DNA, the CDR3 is TGTGCCAGCAGTCCCCGCCCGCGAAACACAGATACGCAGTATTTT. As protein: CASSPRPRNTDTQYF.

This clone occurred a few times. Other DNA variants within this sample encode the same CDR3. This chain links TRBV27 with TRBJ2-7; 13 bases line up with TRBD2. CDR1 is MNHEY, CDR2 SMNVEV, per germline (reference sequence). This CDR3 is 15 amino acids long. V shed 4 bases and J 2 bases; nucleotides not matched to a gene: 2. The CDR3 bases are TGTGCCAGCAGTTCAGGGACTAGCGGGACCTACGAGCAGTACTTC. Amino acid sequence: CASSSGTSGTYEQYF.

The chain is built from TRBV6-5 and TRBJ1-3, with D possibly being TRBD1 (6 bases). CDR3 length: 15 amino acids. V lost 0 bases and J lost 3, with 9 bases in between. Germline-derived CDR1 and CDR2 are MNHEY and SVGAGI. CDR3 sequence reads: CASSYSEGGGNTIYF. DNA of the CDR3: TGTGCCAGCAGTTACTCAGAAGGGGGTGGAAACACCATATATTTT.

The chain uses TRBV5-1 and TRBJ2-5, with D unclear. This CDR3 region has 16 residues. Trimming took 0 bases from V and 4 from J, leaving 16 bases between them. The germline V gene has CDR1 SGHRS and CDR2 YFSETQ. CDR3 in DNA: TGCGCCAGCAGCTTGGCCCAAAGGGTTAAAGCAGAGACCCAGTACTTC. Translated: CASSLAQRVKAETQYF.